Below, 28 T cell receptor beta chains from the same sample are listed, as sequenced in a study of glioma-infiltrating T cells. The iRepertoire nested amplicon-rescue multiplex PCR amplified TCR alpha and beta CDR3s from RNA. One entry per CDR3 protein results from TCRdb running MiXCR on the multiplex PCR reads. The table includes a few hundred thousand distinct CDR3 sequences, about two fifths detected once. The sample comprised glioma tissue, nonneoplastic brain tissue, or PBMCs (not recorded which). These receptor sequences come from a human donor with low-grade glioma or glioblastoma, undergoing nonglioma brain surgery, or in good health (not recorded which).

In its sample, this clonotype was seen many times. The V gene is TRBV20-1, the J gene TRBJ2-5, with unresolved D. V was pared by 5 bases and J by 3 bases, with 4 bases between. The V gene's germline CDR1 is DFQATT and CDR2 SNEGSKA (reference sequence). The CDR3 contains 10 residues. This CDR3 reads CSASKETQYF. CDR3 DNA sequence: TGCAGTGCTTCAAAAGAGACCCAGTACTTC.

The chain is built from TRBV4-1 and TRBJ2-7; 8 bases fit TRBD1. The germline V gene has CDR1 MGHRA and CDR2 YSYEKL. J gave up 4 bases and V 2 bases, and 4 bases lay outside the gene matches. The CDR3 contains 14 residues. This CDR3 reads CASSQTGQGYEQYF. As DNA, the CDR3 is TGCGCCAGCAGCCAAACAGGACAGGGATACGAGCAGTACTTC.

This chain uses TRBV20-1 with TRBJ2-1; D not resolved. With 5 bases removed from V and 3 bases from J, the gap between germline ends came to 11 bases. The CDR3 is made up of 13 amino acids. Germline assignment: CDR1 DFQATT and CDR2 SNEGSKA (reference sequence). The CDR3 spells CSALMENYNEQFF. Here the CDR3 DNA reads TGCAGTGCTCTCATGGAGAACTACAATGAGCAGTTCTTC.

Many counts were recorded for this clonotype. The V gene is TRBV28, the J gene TRBJ2-7; 12 nucleotides match TRBD2. CDR3 length: 14 residues. The trim removed 6 bases at V and 4 bases at J, leaving 4 bases unmatched. Per germline, CDR1 MDHEN and CDR2 SYDVKM. The CDR3 here is CASRWTSGTYEQYF. For the CDR3, the DNA is TGTGCCAGCAGATGGACTAGCGGGACATACGAGCAGTACTTC.

In this sample, this clonotype turned up many times. The chain links TRBV6-2 or TRBV6-3 to TRBJ2-3; D uncertain. V was pared by 4 bases and J by 2 bases, with 13 bases between. CDR1 and CDR2 (germline): MNHEY, SVGEGT. This CDR3 is 15 amino acids long. CDR3 amino acids: CASSFFAGYTDTQYF. In DNA, the CDR3 is TGTGCCAGCAGTTTCTTCGCCGGGTACACAGATACGCAGTATTTT.

Worth noting for this clonotype: The conserved closing phenylalanine or tryptophan is absent in this CDR3, likely reflecting a read error. The rearrangement joins TRBV4-3 to TRBJ2-7, with D perhaps matching TRBD1 (6 bases). The germline V gene has CDR1 LGHNA and CDR2 YSLEER. The CDR3 spans 14 residues. The V end was cut by 0 bases, the J end by 4 bases, with 10 bases between. Here the CDR3 reads CASSQETGWYEQYL. The DNA of the CDR3 is TGCGCCAGCAGCCAAGAGACAGGATGGTACGAGCAGTACCTC.

Remarks on this clonotype: Possible read error: a much larger clone is one base away. The chain uses TRBV20-1 and TRBJ1-2; no clear D gene. V was clipped by 2 bases and J by 8 bases, with 9 bases between them. In germline, CDR1 is DFQATT, CDR2 SNEGSKA (reference sequence). This CDR3 contains 11 residues. The CDR3 loop is CSARRGEGYTF. The DNA of the CDR3 is TGCAGTGCTAGACGCGGGGAGGGCTACACCTTC.

A note on this clonotype: This may stem from a read error, because a much larger clone lies one nucleotide away. This chain uses TRBV6-5 with TRBJ1-1; D gene ambiguous. The V end lost 3 bases, the J end lost 5 bases, and 7 bases lay between the germline ends. The CDR3 runs 12 residues. Germline V lookup: CDR1 MNHEY, CDR2 SVGAGI. The chain's CDR3 is CASSYYMTEAFF. The CDR3 bases are TGTGCCAGCAGTTATTACATGACTGAAGCTTTCTTT.

V gene TRBV6-5 combines with J gene TRBJ1-5; D possibly corresponds to TRBD1 (5 bases). This CDR3 comprises 15 residues. The germline V and J ends were trimmed by 0 bases and 7 bases, with 13 bases remaining between them. Germline CDR1 reads MNHEY; CDR2 reads SVGAGI. The CDR3 DNA reads as TGTGCCAGCAGTTACTCTGGGGGGGGGGGACAGCCCCAGCATTTT. The encoded protein is CASSYSGGGGQPQHF.

This sequence joins TRBV4-1 and TRBJ2-6, with D maybe TRBD2 (6 bases). From germline, CDR1 is MGHRA and CDR2 YSYEKL. The length of the CDR3 is 17 residues. V lost 4 bases, J lost 4 bases, and 17 bases lay in between. This CDR3 is CASSPRDSTLGANVLTF. CDR3 coding DNA: TGCGCCAGCAGCCCCCGGGACTCGACCTTGGGGGCCAACGTCCTGACTTTC.

The gene calls are TRBV7-9 and TRBJ1-5; the D is unclear. CDR1 is SEHNR and CDR2 is FQNEAQ in the germline V gene (reference sequence). This CDR3 contains 13 residues. The V gene lost 5 bases and the J gene lost 0 bases, with 5 bases spanning the gap. As DNA, the CDR3 is TGTGCCAGCAGCATCGATAGCAATCAGCCCCAGCATTTT. As protein: CASSIDSNQPQHF.

As concerns this clonotype: A much larger clonotype is one base distant, so this may be a read error. The V and J genes are TRBV20-1 and TRBJ2-2, with D possibly TRBD2 on 5 matching bases. Germline CDR1 is DFQATT and CDR2 is SNEGSKA (reference sequence). The CDR3 covers 14 residues. This CDR3 is CSAVTEAYTGELVF. The CDR3 DNA sequence: TGCAGTGCTGTTACGGAGGCGTACACCGGGGAGCTGGTTTTT.

V usage is TRBV27 and J usage is TRBJ2-6, with D perhaps TRBD2 (5 bases). CDR3 length equals 17 residues. V was cut by 3 bases and J by 0 bases, with 12 bases left in between. Germline CDR1 reads MNHEY; CDR2 reads SMNVEV (reference sequence). The CDR3 sequence: CASSFIGTSSGANVLTF. The CDR3, as DNA: TGTGCCAGCAGTTTCATAGGAACTAGCTCTGGGGCCAACGTCCTGACTTTC.

This clonotype was recorded at least ten times. The V gene is TRBV27, the J gene TRBJ1-2; possible D gene TRBD1, 5 bases. In germline, CDR1 is MNHEY, CDR2 SMNVEV (reference sequence). Trimming cost V 5 bases and J 5 bases, with 12 bases left between them. The CDR3 contains 13 residues. The CDR3: CASSHGTAYGYTF. The DNA of the CDR3 is TGTGCCAGCAGTCACGGGACTGCTTATGGCTACACCTTC.

A remark on this clonotype: At one end the junction does not follow the germline gene, possibly because of a read error. J is TRBJ1-2 and V is TRBV27; 7 bases fit TRBD1. Germline assignment: CDR1 MNHEY and CDR2 SMNVEV (reference sequence). The CDR3 sequence is 14 residues long. CDR3 loop: CASSLKGAGYGYTF. In DNA form, the CDR3 reads TGCGCCAGCAGTTTAAAGGGGGCGGGCTATGGCTACACCTTC.

Only a few counts were recorded for this clonotype. This chain joins TRBV27 and TRBJ1-2; D possibly corresponds to TRBD1 (5 bases). V gave up 3 bases and J gave up 5 bases, with 13 bases separating them. CDR3 length: 14 amino acids. Germline assignment: CDR1 MNHEY and CDR2 SMNVEV (reference sequence). The CDR3 DNA reads as TGTGCCAGCAGTTTTACAGGCAGTACTTATGGCTACACCTTC. Its translation is CASSFTGSTYGYTF.

The CDR3 sequence: CATSRDWDIWYQETQYF. DNA of the CDR3: TGTGCCACCAGCAGAGATTGGGACATATGGTACCAAGAGACCCAGTACTTC. The genes are TRBV15 and TRBJ2-5; D possibly corresponds to TRBD1 (6 bases). V lost 0 bases and J lost 0, with 14 bases in between. Germline lookup yields CDR1 LNHNV and CDR2 YYDKDF (reference sequence). This CDR3 spans 17 amino acids.

The chain recombines TRBV7-2 with TRBJ1-5; no reliable D call. Looked up from germline, CDR1 is SGHTA and CDR2 is FQGNSA. V was clipped by 1 base and J by 7 bases, with 11 bases between them. The length of the CDR3 is 14 residues. The CDR3 sequence is CASSLGRLAQPQHF. DNA of the CDR3: TGTGCCAGCAGCTTAGGCAGGCTTGCGCAGCCCCAGCATTTT.

The chain is built from TRBV12-3 or TRBV12-4 and TRBJ2-5; D unclear. V gave up 1 base and J gave up 0 bases, with 6 bases separating them. The CDR3 runs to 14 residues. In DNA form, the CDR3 reads TGTGCCAGCAGTTTAGTCGCGTACCAAGAGACCCAGTACTTC. The encoded protein is CASSLVAYQETQYF.

There are many counts of this clonotype. The CDR3 loop is CSAASGDQPQHF. The CDR3 DNA reads as TGCAGTGCTGCAAGCGGGGATCAGCCCCAGCATTTT. This chain links TRBV20-1 with TRBJ1-5; D uncertain. Germline V lookup: CDR1 DFQATT, CDR2 SNEGSKA (reference sequence). This CDR3 region has 12 residues. The V gene lost 5 bases and the J gene lost 5 bases, with 10 bases spanning the gap.

This clonotype has a handful of counts. The chain carries TRBV6-1 and TRBJ2-1; the D gene is possibly TRBD2 (6 bases). The CDR3 runs 14 residues. Germline V gene sequence: CDR1 MNHNS, CDR2 SASEGT. V was shortened by 4 bases and J by 4 bases, with 11 bases between the two germline ends. The CDR3, as DNA: TGTGCCAGCAGTGGACTAGGACCATACAATGAGCAGTTCTTC. This encodes CASSGLGPYNEQFF.

This clonotype was found once. A much larger clone lies one base from this, so it may be a read error. The V and J genes are TRBV20-1 and TRBJ2-3; 13 positions agree with TRBD2. V lost 1 base, J lost 4 bases, and 5 bases stayed unmatched. CDR3 length equals 16 residues. Germline lookup yields CDR1 DFQATT and CDR2 SNEGSKA (reference sequence). Here the CDR3 reads CSARGRTSGSADTQYF. The CDR3, as DNA: TGCAGTGCTAGAGGTCGGACTAGCGGGAGTGCAGATACGCAGTATTTT.

Ten or more counts support this clonotype. The chain uses TRBV27 and TRBJ1-6, with a weak D call TRBD1 (6 bases). V lost 5 bases and J lost 5, with 19 bases in between. Per the germline V gene, CDR1 is MNHEY and CDR2 is SMNVEV (reference sequence). The CDR3 is 17 residues long. The CDR3 spells CASSLYPGVADNSPLHF. For the CDR3, the DNA is TGTGCCAGCAGTCTTTATCCAGGGGTAGCGGATAATTCACCCCTCCACTTT.

The table lists this clonotype with many counts. This chain links TRBV6-5 with TRBJ2-1; 12 positions agree with TRBD2. Germline CDR1 and CDR2: MNHEY and SVGAGI. The CDR3 runs to 16 residues. V trimming: 2 bases; J trimming: 6 bases; junction bases outside the gene matches: 5. CDR3 coding DNA: TGTGCCAGCAGTTACAGACTAGCGGGGGCCGTCAATGAGCAGTTCTTC. Encoded protein: CASSYRLAGAVNEQFF.

On this clonotype itself: One end of the junction is discordant with germline, which a read error may explain. The chain carries TRBV7-6 and TRBJ2-1, with D possibly matching TRBD2 (8 bases). CDR3 size: 16 residues. The germline V gene encodes CDR1 SGHVS and CDR2 FNYEAQ. CDR3 in amino acids: CASSLASGGGYNEQSF. CDR3 DNA: TGTGCCAGCAGCTTAGCTTCGGGAGGGGGCTACAATGAGCAGTCCTTC.

V gene TRBV5-8 combines with J gene TRBJ1-5; D remains ambiguous. The CDR3 is 15 residues long. Germline V gives CDR1 SGHTS, CDR2 YDEGEE. V was trimmed by 0 bases and J by 3 bases, leaving 10 bases between them. As DNA, the CDR3 is TGTGCCAGCAGCTTGGCCGGCCCATCCAATCAGCCCCAGCATTTT. Its translation is CASSLAGPSNQPQHF.

Remarks on this clonotype: An end of the junction does not agree with germline; a read error may underlie this. The chain combines TRBV2 with TRBJ2-3; a weak D match, TRBD1 (5 bases). The CDR3 consists of 15 residues. Looked up from germline, CDR1 is SNHLY and CDR2 is FYNNEI. In nucleotides, the CDR3 is TGTGCCACCAGTGATCCCCAGGGCCCCGGAGATACGCAGTATTTT. This codes for CATSDPQGPGDTQYF. Full variable domain (remainder filled in from reference TRBV2 and TRBJ2-3): EPEVTQTPSHQVTQMGQEVILRCVPISNHLYFYWYRQILGQKVEFLVSFYNNEISEKSEIFDDQFSVERPDGSNFTLKIRSTKLEDSAMYFCATSDPQGPGDTQYFGPGTRLTVL.

The rearrangement joins TRBV7-8 to TRBJ2-1; 11 bases align to TRBD2. The ends lost 5 bases at V and 9 bases at J; junction bases unmatched: 9. The CDR3 is 15 residues long. CDR1 is SGHVS, CDR2 FQNEAQ, per germline. The CDR3 DNA reads TGTGCCAGCAGCGCATCTAGCGGGAGGTCTGGTGAGCAGTTCTTC. This encodes CASSASSGRSGEQFF.